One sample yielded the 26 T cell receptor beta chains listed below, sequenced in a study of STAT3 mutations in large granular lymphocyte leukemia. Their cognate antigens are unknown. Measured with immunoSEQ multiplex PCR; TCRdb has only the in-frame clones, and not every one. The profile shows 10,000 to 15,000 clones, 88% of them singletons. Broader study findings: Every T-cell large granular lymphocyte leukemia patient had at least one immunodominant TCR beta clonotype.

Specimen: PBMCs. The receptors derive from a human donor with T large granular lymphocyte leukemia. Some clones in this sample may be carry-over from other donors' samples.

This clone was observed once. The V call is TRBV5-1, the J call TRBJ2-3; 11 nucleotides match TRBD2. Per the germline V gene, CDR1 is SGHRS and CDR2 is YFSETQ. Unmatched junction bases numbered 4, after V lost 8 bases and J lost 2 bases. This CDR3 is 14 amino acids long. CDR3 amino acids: CASGTSGDTDTQYF. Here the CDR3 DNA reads TGCGCCAGTGGGACTAGCGGCGACACAGATACGCAGTATTTT. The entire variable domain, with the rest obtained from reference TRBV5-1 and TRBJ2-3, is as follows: KAGVTQTPRYLIKTRGQQVTLSCSPISGHRSVSWYQQTPGQGLQFLFEYFSETQRNKGNFPGRFSGRQFSNSRSEMNVSTLELGDSALYLCASGTSGDTDTQYFGPGTRLTVL.

CDR3 DNA: TGCGCCAGCAGCCCGTGGGACGGATCTAAAGAGACCCAGTACTTC. The encoded protein is CASSPWDGSKETQYF. This chain connects TRBV5-1 to TRBJ2-5; D might be TRBD1 or TRBD2, each matching 5 bases. Between the trimmed V and J ends, which lost 4 bases and 3 bases, there was a span of 16 bases. Per the germline V gene, CDR1 is SGHRS and CDR2 is YFSETQ. This CDR3 has 15 residues. The whole variable domain, remainder taken from reference TRBV5-1 and TRBJ2-5, is KAGVTQTPRYLIKTRGQQVTLSCSPISGHRSVSWYQQTPGQGLQFLFEYFSETQRNKGNFPGRFSGRQFSNSRSEMNVSTLELGDSALYLCASSPWDGSKETQYFGPGTRLLVL.

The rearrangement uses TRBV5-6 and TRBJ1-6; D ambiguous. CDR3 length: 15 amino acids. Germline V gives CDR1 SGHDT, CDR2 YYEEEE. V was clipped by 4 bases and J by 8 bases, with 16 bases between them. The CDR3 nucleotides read TGTGCCAGCAGCCTGGGGAACCGGGCTTATTCACCCCTCCACTTT. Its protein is CASSLGNRAYSPLHF.

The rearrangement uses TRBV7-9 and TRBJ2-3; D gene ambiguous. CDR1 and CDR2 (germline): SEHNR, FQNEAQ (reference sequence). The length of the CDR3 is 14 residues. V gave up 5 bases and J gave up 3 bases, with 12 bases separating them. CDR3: CASSPRRRTDTQYF. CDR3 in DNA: TGTGCCAGCAGCCCAAGGCGGAGAACAGATACGCAGTATTTT.

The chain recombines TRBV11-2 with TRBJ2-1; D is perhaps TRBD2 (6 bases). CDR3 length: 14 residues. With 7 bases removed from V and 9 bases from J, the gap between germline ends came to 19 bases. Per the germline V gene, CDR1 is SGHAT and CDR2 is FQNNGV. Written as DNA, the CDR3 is TGTGCCAGCATTCCCGGGACTCTGATGGGTGAGCAGTTCTTC. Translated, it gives CASIPGTLMGEQFF.

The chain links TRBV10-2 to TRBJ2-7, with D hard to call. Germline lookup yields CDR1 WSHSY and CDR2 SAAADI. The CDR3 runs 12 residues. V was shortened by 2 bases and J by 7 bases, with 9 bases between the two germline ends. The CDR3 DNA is TGCGCCAGCAGTGAGGGCAGGCGTGAGCAGTACGTC. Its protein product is CASSEGRREQYV.

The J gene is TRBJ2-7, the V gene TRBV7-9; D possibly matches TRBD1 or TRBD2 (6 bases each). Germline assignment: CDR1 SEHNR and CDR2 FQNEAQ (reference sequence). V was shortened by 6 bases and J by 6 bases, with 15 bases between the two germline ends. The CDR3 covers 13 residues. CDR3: CASSFRGGGEQYV. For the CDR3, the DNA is TGTGCCAGCAGTTTTAGAGGGGGAGGCGAGCAGTACGTC.

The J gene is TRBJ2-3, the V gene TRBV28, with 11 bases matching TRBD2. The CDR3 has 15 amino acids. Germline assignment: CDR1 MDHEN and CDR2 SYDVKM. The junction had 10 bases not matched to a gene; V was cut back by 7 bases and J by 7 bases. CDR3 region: CASTELAGDGNTQYF. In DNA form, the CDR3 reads TGTGCCAGCACCGAACTAGCGGGAGACGGAAATACGCAGTATTTT.

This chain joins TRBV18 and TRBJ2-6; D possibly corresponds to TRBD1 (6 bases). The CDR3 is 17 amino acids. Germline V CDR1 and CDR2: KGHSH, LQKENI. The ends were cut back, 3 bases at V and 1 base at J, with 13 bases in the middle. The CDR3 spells CASSPSSGVSGANVLTF. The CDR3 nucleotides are TGTGCCAGCTCACCGTCCTCAGGGGTATCTGGGGCCAACGTCCTGACTTTC. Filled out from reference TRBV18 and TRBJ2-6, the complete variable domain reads NAGVMQNPRHLVRRRGQEARLRCSPMKGHSHVYWYRQLPEEGLKFMVYLQKENIIDESGMPKERFSAEFPKEGPSILRIQQVVRGDSAAYFCASSPSSGVSGANVLTFGAGSRLTVL.

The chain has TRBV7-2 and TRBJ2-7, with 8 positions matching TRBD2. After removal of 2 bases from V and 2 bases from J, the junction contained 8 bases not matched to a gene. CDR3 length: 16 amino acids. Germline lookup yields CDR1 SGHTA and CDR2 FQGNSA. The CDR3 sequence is CASSLTDLAGTYEQYF. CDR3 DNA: TGTGCCAGCAGCTTAACTGATCTAGCGGGTACCTACGAGCAGTACTTC. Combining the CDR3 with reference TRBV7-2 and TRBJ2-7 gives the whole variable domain GAGVSQSPSNKVTEKGKDVELRCDPISGHTALYWYRQSLGQGLEFLIYFQGNSAPDKSGLPSDRFSAERTGGSVSTLTIQRTQQEDSAVYLCASSLTDLAGTYEQYFGPGTRLTVT.

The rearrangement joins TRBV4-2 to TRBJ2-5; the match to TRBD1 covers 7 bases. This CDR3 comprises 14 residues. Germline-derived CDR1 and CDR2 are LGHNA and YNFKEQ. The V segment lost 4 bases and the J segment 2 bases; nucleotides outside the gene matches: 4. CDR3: CASSPGQPQETQYF. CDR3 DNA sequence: TGTGCCAGCAGCCCGGGACAGCCACAAGAGACCCAGTACTTC.

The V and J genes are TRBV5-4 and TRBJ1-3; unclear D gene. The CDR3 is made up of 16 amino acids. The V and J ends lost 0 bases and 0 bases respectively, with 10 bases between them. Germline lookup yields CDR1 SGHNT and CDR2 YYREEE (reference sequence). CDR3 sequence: CASSLGGRSSGNTIYF. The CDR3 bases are TGTGCCAGCAGCTTGGGAGGGCGTTCCTCTGGAAACACCATATATTTT.

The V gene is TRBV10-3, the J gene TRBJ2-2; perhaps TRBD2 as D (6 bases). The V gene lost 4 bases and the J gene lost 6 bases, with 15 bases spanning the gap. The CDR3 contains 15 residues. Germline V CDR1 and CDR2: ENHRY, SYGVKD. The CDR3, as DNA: TGTGCCATCAGTGGCTCGGGAGTTGATTCCGGGGAGCTGTTTTTT. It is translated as CAISGSGVDSGELFF.

The chain's CDR3 is CASSLAEGVSNQPQHF. The CDR3 region has the DNA TGTGCCAGCAGCTTAGCGGAGGGGGTTAGCAATCAGCCCCAGCATTTT. The chain has TRBV7-6 and TRBJ1-5; D might be TRBD1 (6 bases). The V end was cut by 0 bases, the J end by 0 bases, with 9 bases between. Germline V gene data show CDR1 as SGHVS and CDR2 as FNYEAQ. This CDR3 is 16 amino acids long.

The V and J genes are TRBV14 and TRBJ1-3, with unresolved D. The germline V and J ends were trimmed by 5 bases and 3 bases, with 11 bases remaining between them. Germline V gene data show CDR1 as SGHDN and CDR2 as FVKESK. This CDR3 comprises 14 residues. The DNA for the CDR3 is TGTGCCAGCAGCTCCCCGGGATTTGGAAACACCATATATTTT. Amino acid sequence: CASSSPGFGNTIYF.

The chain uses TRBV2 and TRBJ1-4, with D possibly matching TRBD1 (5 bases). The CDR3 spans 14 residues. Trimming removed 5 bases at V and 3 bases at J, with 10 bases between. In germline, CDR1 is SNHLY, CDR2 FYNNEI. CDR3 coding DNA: TGTGCCAGCAGTTGGGGCAACTCTAATGAAAAACTGTTTTTT. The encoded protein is CASSWGNSNEKLFF.

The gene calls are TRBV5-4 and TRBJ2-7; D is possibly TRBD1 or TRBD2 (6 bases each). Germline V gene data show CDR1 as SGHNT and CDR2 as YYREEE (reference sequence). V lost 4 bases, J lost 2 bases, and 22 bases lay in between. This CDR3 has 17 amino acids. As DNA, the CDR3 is TGTGCCAGCAGCCCCGGGGGCCTCCGGGACGGAGCCTACGAGCAGTACGTC. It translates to CASSPGGLRDGAYEQYV.

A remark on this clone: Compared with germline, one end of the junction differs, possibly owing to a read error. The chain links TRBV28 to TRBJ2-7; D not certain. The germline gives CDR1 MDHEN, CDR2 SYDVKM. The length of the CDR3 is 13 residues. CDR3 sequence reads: CASSYDVSHEQYF. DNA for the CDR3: TGTGCCAGCAGTTATGACGTCTCCCACGAGCAGTACTTC.

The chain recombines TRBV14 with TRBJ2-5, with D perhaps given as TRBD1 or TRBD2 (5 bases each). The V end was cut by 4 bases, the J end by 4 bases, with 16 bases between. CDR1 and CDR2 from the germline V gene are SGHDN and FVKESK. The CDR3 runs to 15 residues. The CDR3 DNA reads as TGTGCCAGCAGCCCCCCGGGCAGGGCGGGAGAGACCCAGTACTTC. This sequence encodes CASSPPGRAGETQYF. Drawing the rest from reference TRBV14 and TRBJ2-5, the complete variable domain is EAGVTQFPSHSVIEKGQTVTLRCDPISGHDNLYWYRRVMGKEIKFLLHFVKESKQDESGMPNNRFLAERTGGTYSTLKVQPAELEDSGVYFCASSPPGRAGETQYFGPGTRLLVL.

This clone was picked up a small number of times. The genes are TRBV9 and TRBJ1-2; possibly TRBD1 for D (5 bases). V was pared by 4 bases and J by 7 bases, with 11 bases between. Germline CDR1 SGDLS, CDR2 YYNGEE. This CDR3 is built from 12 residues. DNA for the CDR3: TGTGCCAGCAGCATAACAGGACGTGGCTACACCTTC. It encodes CASSITGRGYTF. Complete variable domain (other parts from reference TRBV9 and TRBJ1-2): DSGVTQTPKHLITATGQRVTLRCSPRSGDLSVYWYQQSLDQGLQFLIQYYNGEERAKGNILERFSAQQFPDLHSELNLSSLELGDSALYFCASSITGRGYTFGSGTRLTVV.

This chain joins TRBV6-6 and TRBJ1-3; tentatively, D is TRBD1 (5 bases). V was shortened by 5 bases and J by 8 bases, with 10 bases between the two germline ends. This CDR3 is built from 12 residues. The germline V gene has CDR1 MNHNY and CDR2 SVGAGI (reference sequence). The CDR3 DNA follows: TGTGCCAGCAGTGGGGCGCCGGACACCATATATTTT. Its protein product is CASSGAPDTIYF.

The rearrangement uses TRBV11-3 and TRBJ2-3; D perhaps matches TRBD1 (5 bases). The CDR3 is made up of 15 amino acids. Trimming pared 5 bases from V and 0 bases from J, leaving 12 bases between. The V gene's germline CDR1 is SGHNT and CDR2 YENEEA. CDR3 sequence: CASSPSQGSTDTQYF. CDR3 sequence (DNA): TGTGCCAGCAGCCCCTCGCAGGGTAGCACAGATACGCAGTATTTT.

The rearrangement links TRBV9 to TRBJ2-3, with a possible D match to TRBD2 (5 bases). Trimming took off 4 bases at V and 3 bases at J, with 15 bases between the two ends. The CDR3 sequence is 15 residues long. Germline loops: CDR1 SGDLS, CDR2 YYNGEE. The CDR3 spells CASSPSGIGTDTQYF. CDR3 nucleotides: TGTGCCAGCAGCCCCTCGGGAATTGGGACAGATACGCAGTATTTT.

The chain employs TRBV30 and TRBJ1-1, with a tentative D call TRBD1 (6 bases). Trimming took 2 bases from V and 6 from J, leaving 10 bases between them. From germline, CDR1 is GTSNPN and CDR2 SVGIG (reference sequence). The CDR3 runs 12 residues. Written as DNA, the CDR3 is TGTGCCTGGAGTAGCGGGGGCCCTGAAGCTTTCTTT. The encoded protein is CAWSSGGPEAFF.

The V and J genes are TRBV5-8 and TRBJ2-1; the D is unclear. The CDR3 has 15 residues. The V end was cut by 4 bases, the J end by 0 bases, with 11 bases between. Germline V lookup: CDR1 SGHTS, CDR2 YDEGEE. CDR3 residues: CASSPSSSSYNEQFF. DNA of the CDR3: TGTGCCAGCAGCCCCTCTAGTAGCTCCTACAATGAGCAGTTCTTC.

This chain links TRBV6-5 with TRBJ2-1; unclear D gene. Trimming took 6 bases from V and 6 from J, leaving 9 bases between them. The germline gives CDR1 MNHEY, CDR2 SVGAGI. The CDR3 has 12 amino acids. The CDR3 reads CASSPWGNEQFF. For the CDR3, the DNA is TGTGCCAGCAGCCCGTGGGGCAATGAGCAGTTCTTC.